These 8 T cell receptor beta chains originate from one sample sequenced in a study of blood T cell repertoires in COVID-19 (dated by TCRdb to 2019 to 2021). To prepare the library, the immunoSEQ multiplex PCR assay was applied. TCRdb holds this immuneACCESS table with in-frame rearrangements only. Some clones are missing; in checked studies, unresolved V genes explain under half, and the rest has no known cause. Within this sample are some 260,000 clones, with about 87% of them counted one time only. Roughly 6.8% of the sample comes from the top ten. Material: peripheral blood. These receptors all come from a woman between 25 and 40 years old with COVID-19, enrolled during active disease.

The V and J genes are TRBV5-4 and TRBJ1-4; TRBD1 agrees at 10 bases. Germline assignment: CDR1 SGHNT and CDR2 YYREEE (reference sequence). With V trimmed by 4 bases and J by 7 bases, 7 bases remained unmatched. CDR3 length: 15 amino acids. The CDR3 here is CASSPWTGGVEKLFF. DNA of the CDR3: TGTGCCAGCAGCCCATGGACAGGGGGAGTTGAAAAACTGTTTTTT.

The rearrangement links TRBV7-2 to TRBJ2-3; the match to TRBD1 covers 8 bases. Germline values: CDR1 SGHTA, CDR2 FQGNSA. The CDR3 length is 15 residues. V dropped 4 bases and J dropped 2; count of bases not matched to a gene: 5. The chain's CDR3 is CASSSHRGNTDTQYF. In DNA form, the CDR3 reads TGTGCCAGCAGCTCCCACAGGGGGAACACAGATACGCAGTATTTT.

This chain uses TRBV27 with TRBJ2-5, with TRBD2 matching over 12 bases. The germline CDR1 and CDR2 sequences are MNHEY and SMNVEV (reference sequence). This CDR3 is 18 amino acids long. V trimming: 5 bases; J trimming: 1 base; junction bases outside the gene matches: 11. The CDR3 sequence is CASSLGLAGGYTQETQYF. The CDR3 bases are TGTGCCAGCAGTCTAGGGCTAGCGGGAGGGTATACCCAAGAGACCCAGTACTTC.

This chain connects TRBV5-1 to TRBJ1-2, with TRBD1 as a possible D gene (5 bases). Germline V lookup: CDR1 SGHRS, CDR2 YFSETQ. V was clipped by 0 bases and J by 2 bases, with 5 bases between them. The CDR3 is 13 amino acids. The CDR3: CASSLAGNYGYTF. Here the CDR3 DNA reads TGCGCCAGCAGCTTGGCAGGGAACTATGGCTACACCTTC.

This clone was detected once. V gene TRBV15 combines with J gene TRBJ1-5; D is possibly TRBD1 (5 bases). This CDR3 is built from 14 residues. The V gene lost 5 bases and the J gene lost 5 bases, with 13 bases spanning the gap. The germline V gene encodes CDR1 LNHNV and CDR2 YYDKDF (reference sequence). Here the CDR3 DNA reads TGTGCCACCAGCCACCCGGGGGTAGATCAGCCCCAGCATTTT. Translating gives CATSHPGVDQPQHF.

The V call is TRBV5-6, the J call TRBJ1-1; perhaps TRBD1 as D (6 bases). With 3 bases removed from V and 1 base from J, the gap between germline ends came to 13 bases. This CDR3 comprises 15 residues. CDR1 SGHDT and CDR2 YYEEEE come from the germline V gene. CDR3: CASSSLGGKNTEAFF. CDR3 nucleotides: TGTGCCAGCAGCTCCCTAGGGGGTAAGAACACTGAAGCTTTCTTT.

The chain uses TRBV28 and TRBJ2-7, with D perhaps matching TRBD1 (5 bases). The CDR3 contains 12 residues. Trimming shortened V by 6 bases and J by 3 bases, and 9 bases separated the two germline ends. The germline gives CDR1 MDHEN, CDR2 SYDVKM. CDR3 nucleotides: TGTGCCAGCAGGGGGCAGGGCTACGAGCAGTACTTC. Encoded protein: CASRGQGYEQYF.

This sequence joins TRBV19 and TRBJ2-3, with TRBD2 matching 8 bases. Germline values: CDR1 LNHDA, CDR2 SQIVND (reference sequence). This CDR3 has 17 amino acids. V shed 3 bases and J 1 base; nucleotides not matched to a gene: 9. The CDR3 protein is CASSMVPAGVGTDTQYF. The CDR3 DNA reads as TGTGCCAGTAGTATGGTCCCAGCGGGAGTAGGCACAGATACGCAGTATTTT.